This T cell receptor beta chain emerged from a study of response to subunit inactivated influenza vaccine. Germline V gives CDR1 SGHTA, CDR2 FQGNSA. The germline V and J ends were trimmed by 5 bases and 0 bases, with 8 bases remaining between them. There are 14 residues in the CDR3. One entry per CDR3 protein, called by TCRdb with MiXCR from the RT-PCR reads. This table has roughly 700,000 distinct CDR3 sequences, around 14% appearing once. V is TRBV7-2 and J is TRBJ1-3; D gene ambiguous. The starting material was PBMCs from blood, obtained 11 to 12 days after vaccination. The receptor was isolated from a man aged 50-60 years who received an inactivated influenza vaccine. The CDR3, as DNA: TGTGCCAGCAGCCCGAATTTCTCTGGAAACACCATATATTTT. It codes for CASSPNFSGNTIYF.